These 10 T cell receptor beta chains share one sample of origin, sequenced in a study of Graves' ophthalmopathy and Graves' hyperthyroidism. The study amplified TCR beta CDR3 regions using RNA transcripts. First-round RT-PCR used HTBI primers; second-round multiplex PCR followed. A single record per CDR3 protein comes from TCRdb applying MiXCR to the multiplex PCR reads. The sample yields roughly 400,000 distinct CDR3 sequences, 15% to 20% seen once. Sequencing was done on a sample of peripheral blood. The receptors originated from a young woman with Graves' ophthalmopathy.

This clonotype was counted at least ten times. This chain joins TRBV7-2 and TRBJ2-2; D possibly corresponds to TRBD2 (5 bases). The germline V and J ends were trimmed by 1 base and 5 bases, with 11 bases remaining between them. Germline V gives CDR1 SGHTA, CDR2 FQGNSA. The CDR3 sequence is 15 residues long. The CDR3 sequence is CASSLGTGNTGELFF. For the CDR3, the DNA is TGTGCCAGCAGCTTAGGAACCGGGAATACCGGGGAGCTGTTTTTT.

This chain links TRBV7-2 with TRBJ2-4; no reliable D call. Germline V gene lookup returns CDR1 SGHTA and CDR2 FQGNSA. The CDR3 consists of 16 residues. The ends were cut back, 5 bases at V and 1 base at J, with 15 bases in the middle. The CDR3 coding sequence is TGTGCCAGCAGCCACGTCAGCCCCGGGGCCAAAAACATTCAGTACTTC. Translation: CASSHVSPGAKNIQYF.

This clonotype was detected many times. The V and J genes are TRBV28 and TRBJ1-2; D not certain. V lost 3 bases and J lost 4, with 18 bases in between. CDR1 is MDHEN and CDR2 is SYDVKM in the germline V gene. CDR3 size: 16 residues. The CDR3 region is CASSLPVPPGGYGYTF. The CDR3 DNA reads TGTGCCAGCAGTTTGCCGGTCCCCCCCGGTGGCTATGGCTACACCTTC.

This clonotype was recorded many times. This chain uses TRBV27 with TRBJ1-6; 7 positions agree with TRBD1. This CDR3 comprises 14 residues. Germline CDR1 and CDR2: MNHEY and SMNVEV (reference sequence). The junction had 8 bases not matched to a gene; V was cut back by 10 bases and J by 5 bases. The CDR3 loop is CATHRGRDNSPLHF. The DNA for the CDR3 is TGTGCCACTCACAGGGGTCGCGATAATTCACCCCTCCACTTT.

This clonotype was counted a few times. The rearrangement links TRBV28 to TRBJ2-5; D is perhaps TRBD2 (5 bases). Trimming shortened V by 3 bases and J by 4 bases, and 18 bases separated the two germline ends. The CDR3 length is 16 residues. Germline values: CDR1 MDHEN, CDR2 SYDVKM. The CDR3: CASSFRIGPRGETQYF. The CDR3 DNA reads TGTGCCAGCAGTTTCCGAATCGGGCCTCGGGGAGAGACCCAGTACTTC.

This clonotype was seen many times. J is TRBJ1-5 and V is TRBV27; no clear D. Germline V CDR1 and CDR2: MNHEY, SMNVEV (reference sequence). The CDR3 runs 15 residues. V gave up 6 bases and J gave up 2 bases, with 14 bases separating them. This CDR3 is CASSPASGRNQPQHF. The CDR3 nucleotides read TGTGCCAGCAGCCCCGCGAGCGGGCGCAATCAGCCCCAGCATTTT.

This clonotype was seen a few times. The chain employs TRBV7-2 and TRBJ1-6; D unclear. Deletions cut 0 bases from V and 0 bases from J, with 15 bases between. The germline CDR1 and CDR2 sequences are SGHTA and FQGNSA. There are 19 residues in the CDR3. CDR3: CASSLALVGVSSYNSPLHF. The CDR3 DNA follows: TGTGCCAGCAGCTTAGCGCTGGTAGGCGTGAGCTCCTATAATTCACCCCTCCACTTT.

This rearrangement joins TRBV12-3 or TRBV12-4 to TRBJ2-2, with D perhaps TRBD2 (5 bases). CDR3 length: 13 residues. Trimming pared 3 bases from V and 5 bases from J, leaving 7 bases between. The CDR3 region is CASSFERTGELFF. Here the CDR3 DNA reads TGTGCCAGCAGTTTTGAGCGGACCGGGGAGCTGTTTTTT.

This clonotype was counted ten times or more. The rearrangement links TRBV4-1 to TRBJ2-7; tentatively, D is TRBD1 (6 bases). CDR1 MGHRA and CDR2 YSYEKL come from the germline V gene. Deletions cut 1 base from V and 2 bases from J, with 12 bases between. The CDR3 runs to 15 residues. CDR3 bases: TGCGCCAGCAGCCAAGTCAGGACAGAAACCTACGAGCAGTACTTC. As protein: CASSQVRTETYEQYF.

This clonotype has at least ten counts. The chain recombines TRBV5-1 with TRBJ1-1; D possibly corresponds to TRBD1 (5 bases). Germline V lookup: CDR1 SGHRS, CDR2 YFSETQ. With 5 bases removed from V and 4 bases from J, the gap between germline ends came to 15 bases. The CDR3 runs to 14 residues. The CDR3 sequence: CASRVGLQGTEAFF. The DNA of the CDR3 is TGCGCCAGCAGGGTCGGACTTCAGGGCACTGAAGCTTTCTTT.